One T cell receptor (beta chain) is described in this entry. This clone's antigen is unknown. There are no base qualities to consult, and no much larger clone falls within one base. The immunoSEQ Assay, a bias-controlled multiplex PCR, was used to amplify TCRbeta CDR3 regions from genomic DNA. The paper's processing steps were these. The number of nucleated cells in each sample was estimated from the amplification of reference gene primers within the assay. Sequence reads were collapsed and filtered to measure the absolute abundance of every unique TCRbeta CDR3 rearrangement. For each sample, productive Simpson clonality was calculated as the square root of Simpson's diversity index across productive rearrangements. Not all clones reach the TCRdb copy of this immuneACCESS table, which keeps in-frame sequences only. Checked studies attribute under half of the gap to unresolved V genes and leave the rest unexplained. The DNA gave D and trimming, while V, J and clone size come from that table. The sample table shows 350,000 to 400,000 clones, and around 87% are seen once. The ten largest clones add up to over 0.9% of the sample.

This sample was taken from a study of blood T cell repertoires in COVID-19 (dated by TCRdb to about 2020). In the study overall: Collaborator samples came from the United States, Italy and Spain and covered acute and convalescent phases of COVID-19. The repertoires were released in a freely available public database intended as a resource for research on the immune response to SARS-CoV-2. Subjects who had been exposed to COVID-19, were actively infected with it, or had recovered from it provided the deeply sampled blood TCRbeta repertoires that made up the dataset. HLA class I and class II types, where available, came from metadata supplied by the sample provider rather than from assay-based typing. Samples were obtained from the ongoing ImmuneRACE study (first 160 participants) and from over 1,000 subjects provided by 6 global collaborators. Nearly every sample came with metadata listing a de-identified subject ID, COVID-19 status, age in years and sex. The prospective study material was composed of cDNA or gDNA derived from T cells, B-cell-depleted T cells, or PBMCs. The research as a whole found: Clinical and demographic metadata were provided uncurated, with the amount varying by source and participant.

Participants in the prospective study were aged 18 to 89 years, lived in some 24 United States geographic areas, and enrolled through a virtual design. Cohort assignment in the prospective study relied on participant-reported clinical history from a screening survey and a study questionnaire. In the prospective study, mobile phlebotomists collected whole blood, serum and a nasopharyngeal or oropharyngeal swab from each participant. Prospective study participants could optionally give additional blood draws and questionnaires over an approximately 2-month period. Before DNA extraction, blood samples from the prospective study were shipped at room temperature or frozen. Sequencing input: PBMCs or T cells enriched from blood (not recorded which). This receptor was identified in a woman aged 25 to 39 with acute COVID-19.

The DNA sequence reads TGCGCCAGCAGCCTCCGCCCTGGCGCGGTGTTGAATGAGCAGTTCTTC. Protein translation: CASSLRPGAVLNEQFF. Recombination connected TRBV4-1 to TRBJ2-1; too little of a D gene remains to name it. V lost 4 bases and J lost 7 bases; the stretch between them is 20 bases long. Its CDR3 holds 16 amino acids, cysteine through phenylalanine. Only the CDR3 DNA is retained, 48 bases long and in frame from the first base. CDR1 MGHRA and CDR2 YSYEKL are derived from the germline V gene.